A selection of T cell receptor beta chains follows, all from one sample in a study of T-cell reconstitution after alpha-beta-depleted transplantation in children. TCRdb recomputed calls from the PCR reads with MiXCR, one row per CDR3 protein. The profile shows about 460,000 distinct CDR3 sequences, about 10% of them singletons. This sample comprised PBMCs, mostly from graft donor cells, obtained 180 days after TCRalphabeta/CD19-depleted stem cell transplant. The receptors were gathered from a female patient aged 2-9 years who had a stem cell transplant for aplastic anemia, so the T cells may come from the graft donor. The CDR3 runs from the conserved cysteine through the conserved F or W. A D gene is named only where the DNA matches it firmly. The size of a clone is reported for some rows only, either as once, few or many, or as a class for expanded clones.

CDR3 protein,CDR3 DNA,V gene,D gene,clone size,J gene
CASSPQGRYEAFF,TGTGCCAGCAGCCCACAGGGAAGGTATGAAGCTTTCTTT,TRBV7-9,-,-,TRBJ1-1
CASSLIWGQMDEQYF,TGCGCCAGCAGCTTAATATGGGGACAGATGGACGAGCAGTACTTC,TRBV5-1,TRBD1,-,TRBJ2-7
CASSLDFGSSGANVLTF,TGTGCCAGCAGCTTAGACTTTGGGAGTTCTGGGGCCAACGTCCTGACTTTC,TRBV11-2,-,-,TRBJ2-6
CATLAEVGGEQFF,TGTGCCACCCTAGCGGAGGTAGGGGGTGAGCAGTTCTTC,TRBV24-1,-,-,TRBJ2-1
CASSPFVATIQETQYF,TGTGCCAGCAGTCCCTTCGTGGCGACTATCCAAGAGACCCAGTACTTC,TRBV12-3/TRBV12-4,-,many,TRBJ2-5
CASSQGKTQYF,TGTGCCAGCAGCCAAGGGAAGACCCAGTACTTC,TRBV14,-,many,TRBJ2-5
CASSLAGSGASNQPQHF,TGTGCCAGCAGCTTGGCGGGGTCGGGGGCCAGCAATCAGCCCCAGCATTTT,TRBV5-6,-,-,TRBJ1-5
CSVTRTKDGYTF,TGCAGCGTTACCCGAACAAAGGATGGCTACACCTTC,TRBV29-1,-,few,TRBJ1-2
CATSRDLGGQPQHF,TGTGCCACCAGCAGAGATCTGGGGGGTCAGCCCCAGCATTTT,TRBV15,-,few,TRBJ1-5
CASRVSGNYGYTF,TGTGCCAGCCGAGTTTCAGGGAACTATGGCTACACCTTC,TRBV28,-,-,TRBJ1-2
CASSSLAPNTEAFF,TGTGCCAGCAGTTCCCTGGCACCGAACACTGAAGCTTTCTTT,TRBV28,-,-,TRBJ1-1
CASRSLARGPNEQFF,TGTGCCAGCAGGTCTCTAGCCAGGGGGCCAAATGAGCAGTTCTTC,TRBV5-6,TRBD1,few,TRBJ2-1
CASSFGRGDTGELFF,TGCGCCAGCAGCTTTGGGAGGGGAGACACCGGGGAGCTGTTTTTT,TRBV5-1,TRBD2,few,TRBJ2-2
CASSRLPWTGSYNSPLHF,TGTGCCAGCAGTCGCCTTCCGTGGACAGGCTCCTATAATTCACCCCTCCACTTT,TRBV27,TRBD1,few,TRBJ1-6
CASSQDGVRTQETQYF,TGTGCCAGCAGCCAAGATGGGGTGAGGACACAAGAGACCCAGTACTTC,TRBV4-2,-,-,TRBJ2-5
CSAGTSGWAQETQYF,TGCAGTGCCGGGACTAGCGGATGGGCCCAGGAGACCCAGTACTTC,TRBV20-1,TRBD2,-,TRBJ2-5
CASKYRGFHEQYF,TGTGCCAGCAAATATCGAGGGTTCCACGAGCAGTACTTC,TRBV6-2/TRBV6-3,-,-,TRBJ2-7
CASSRTSGNWNGQYF,TGTGCCAGCAGCCGAACTAGCGGGAACTGGAACGGGCAGTACTTC,TRBV7-6,TRBD2,few,TRBJ2-7
CASSFLAGGKTDTQYF,TGTGCCAGCAGTTTCCTAGCGGGAGGGAAAACAGATACGCAGTATTTT,TRBV6-2/TRBV6-3,TRBD2,once,TRBJ2-3
CASSLAGTYYYNEQFF,TGTGCCAGCAGCTTAGCCGGGACTTATTACTACAATGAGCAGTTCTTC,TRBV13,-,few,TRBJ2-1
CASSRGDNEQFF,TGTGCCAGCAGCAGGGGGGACAATGAGCAGTTCTTC,TRBV5-6,-,-,TRBJ2-1
CASEFGGVDSPLHF,TGTGCCAGCGAATTCGGCGGCGTTGATTCACCCCTCCACTTT,TRBV28,-,few,TRBJ1-6
CSVEEALAGAYEQYF,TGCAGCGTTGAAGAGGCACTAGCGGGAGCCTACGAGCAGTACTTC,TRBV29-1,TRBD2,-,TRBJ2-7
CAISESLSGTSEQYF,TGTGCCATCAGTGAGTCGCTGAGCGGGACTTCCGAGCAGTACTTC,TRBV10-3,TRBD2,-,TRBJ2-7
CASSYSNAEYSNQPQHF,TGTGCCAGCAGTTACTCGAACGCAGAATATAGCAATCAGCCCCAGCATTTT,TRBV6-5,-,-,TRBJ1-5
CASSLGPAYLPTGELFF,TGTGCCAGCAGTCTGGGACCAGCCTATCTACCCACCGGGGAGCTGTTTTTT,TRBV6-2/TRBV6-3,-,few,TRBJ2-2
CAISELLGPEGETQYF,TGTGCCATCAGTGAGTTGCTCGGACCCGAGGGAGAGACCCAGTACTTC,TRBV10-3,-,-,TRBJ2-5
CASTTMNTQYF,TGTGCCAGCACCACAATGAATACGCAGTATTTT,TRBV12-3/TRBV12-4,-,-,TRBJ2-3
CASSRPGPITLNTEAFF,TGTGCCAGCAGTCGGCCGGGACCCATAACTCTGAACACTGAAGCTTTCTTT,TRBV7-8,-,-,TRBJ1-1
CASSSWTGSLNYGYTF,TGTGCCAGCAGTTCCTGGACAGGGTCTCTTAACTATGGCTACACCTTC,TRBV28,TRBD1,few,TRBJ1-2
CASGLPDPRQDTQYF,TGTGCTAGTGGTTTGCCGGACCCTCGCCAGGATACGCAGTATTTT,TRBV12-5,-,few,TRBJ2-3
CASRSGSGANVLTF,TGTGCCAGTAGGTCAGGGTCTGGGGCCAACGTCCTGACTTTC,TRBV19,-,few,TRBJ2-6
CASRPPLWGADYNEQFF,TGTGCCAGCAGGCCCCCCCTATGGGGGGCGGACTACAATGAGCAGTTCTTC,TRBV27,-,-,TRBJ2-1